The 24 T cell receptor beta chains listed next were all sequenced from one sample in a study of shared clonotypes between healthy human individuals. Produced via immunoSEQ multiplex PCR; TCRdb's table is partial and in-frame only. Of 550,000 to 850,000 clones listed, around 70% are singletons. Specimen: memory CD4+ T cells sorted from blood. Documented subset: CD45RA-negative fraction. Receptors were obtained from a young woman in good health.

CDR3 bases: TGTGCCAGCTCACCAAGACAGGAGTACACTGAAGCTTTCTTT. It translates to CASSPRQEYTEAFF. The chain employs TRBV18 and TRBJ1-1; D is possibly TRBD1 (6 bases). Germline V gene lookup returns CDR1 KGHSH and CDR2 LQKENI. The CDR3 length is 14 residues. Between the trimmed V and J ends, which lost 2 bases and 3 bases, there was a span of 10 bases.

The chain employs TRBV5-6 and TRBJ1-2; perhaps TRBD1 as D (6 bases). The CDR3 runs to 16 residues. Trimming removed 2 bases from V and 7 bases from J, with 21 bases in between. Germline CDR1 is SGHDT and CDR2 is YYEEEE. CDR3 bases: TGTGCCAGCAGCTTCCCCGCGAAATGGGGGGCGGGTGGCTACACCTTC. Protein sequence: CASSFPAKWGAGGYTF.

This clone was detected only a few times. The chain couples TRBV28 to TRBJ2-2, with TRBD2 matching 7 bases. V shed 2 bases, J shed 3 bases, and the junction held 3 bases outside the gene matches. CDR1 MDHEN and CDR2 SYDVKM come from the germline V gene. The CDR3 is 15 residues long. The CDR3 region has the DNA TGTGCCAGCAGTTTACGGGGGGTCCACACCGGGGAGCTGTTTTTT. It codes for CASSLRGVHTGELFF.

About this clone itself: A junction end diverges from the germline sequence, so it may reflect a read error. V and J are TRBV9 and TRBJ1-1; possibly TRBD1 for D (6 bases). Germline V gene sequence: CDR1 SGDLS, CDR2 YYNGEE. This CDR3 contains 17 residues. The CDR3: CTSSMIGGGRSNTEAFF. The DNA for the CDR3 is TGTACCAGCAGCATGATTGGAGGGGGTCGGAGTAACACTGAAGCTTTCTTT.

V usage is TRBV19 and J usage is TRBJ1-2; 7 bases agree with TRBD1. Per germline, CDR1 LNHDA and CDR2 SQIVND (reference sequence). The CDR3 covers 13 residues. The V and J ends lost 4 bases and 9 bases, in that order; junction bases with no gene match: 8. This CDR3 reads CASSNQTGRRYTF. CDR3 DNA: TGTGCCAGTAGTAACCAGACAGGGAGGCGCTACACCTTC.

This clone came up a few times. The chain links TRBV7-2 to TRBJ2-1, with 7 bases matching TRBD2. V shed 6 bases, J shed 4 bases, and the junction held 12 bases outside the gene matches. The CDR3 has 16 residues. Germline-derived CDR1 and CDR2 are SGHTA and FQGNSA. The CDR3 DNA sequence: TGTGCCAGCAGTCCGGGACCGGGCGGGGGATACAATGAGCAGTTCTTC. Protein product: CASSPGPGGGYNEQFF.

V gene TRBV6-5 combines with J gene TRBJ1-1; 10 bases align to TRBD1. J lost 1 base, V lost 6 bases, and 2 bases had no gene match. CDR1 and CDR2 from the germline V gene are MNHEY and SVGAGI. The CDR3 loop spans 14 amino acids. The CDR3 DNA reads as TGTGCCAGCAGGGGACAGGGGCCGAACACTGAAGCTTTCTTT. As protein: CASRGQGPNTEAFF.

CDR3 protein: CSVSGTGTEKLFF. In nucleotides, the CDR3 is TGCAGCGTTTCCGGGACAGGGACTGAAAAACTGTTTTTT. V usage is TRBV29-1 and J usage is TRBJ1-4; 9 bases are shared with TRBD1. The CDR3 runs to 13 residues. Germline trimming cut 5 bases from V and 7 bases from J; bases unmatched to any gene: 5. Germline loops: CDR1 SQVTM, CDR2 ANQGSEA.

The gene calls are TRBV7-2 and TRBJ2-1; 10 nucleotides match TRBD2. The CDR3 contains 15 residues. Trimming cost V 5 bases and J 7 bases; bases outside gene matches: 8. Germline CDR1 is SGHTA and CDR2 is FQGNSA. The CDR3 sequence: CASSQSGRAFNEQFF. As DNA, the CDR3 is TGTGCCAGCAGCCAAAGCGGGAGGGCCTTTAATGAGCAGTTCTTC.

V is TRBV2 and J is TRBJ1-1; the D gene is possibly TRBD1 (5 bases). CDR1 is SNHLY and CDR2 is FYNNEI in the germline V gene. The CDR3 runs 14 residues. The germline V and J ends were trimmed by 8 bases and 10 bases, with 23 bases remaining between them. The CDR3 region is CASEVWGEVVGAFF. The CDR3 DNA is TGTGCCAGCGAGGTGTGGGGGGAGGTGGTTGGAGCTTTCTTT.

This clone was seen once. The rearrangement joins TRBV12-5 to TRBJ1-4; possibly TRBD1 for D (6 bases). The CDR3 consists of 17 residues. Germline V gene data show CDR1 as LGHNT and CDR2 as FRNRAP. With 6 bases removed from V and 7 bases from J, the gap between germline ends came to 24 bases. CDR3 loop: CASGPNHPGGQGEKLFF. For the CDR3, the DNA is TGTGCTAGTGGCCCAAACCACCCCGGGGGCCAGGGTGAAAAACTGTTTTTT.

The CDR3, as DNA: TGTGCCAGCAGCTTAACAGGGACATATGCTGGGGCCAACGTCCTGACTTTC. Its protein is CASSLTGTYAGANVLTF. The rearrangement joins TRBV11-2 to TRBJ2-6, with D possibly being TRBD1 (6 bases). The CDR3 totals 17 residues. V shed 2 bases and J shed 2 bases, with 13 bases lying between them. Germline lookup yields CDR1 SGHAT and CDR2 FQNNGV.

This clone has just a few counts. The chain recombines TRBV30 with TRBJ1-1; D gene ambiguous. The CDR3 contains 13 residues. V lost 3 bases and J lost 6, with 14 bases in between. Germline V gene data show CDR1 as GTSNPN and CDR2 as SVGIG (reference sequence). The CDR3 DNA sequence: TGTGCCTGGAGGGGTGAGGGATGGGCTGAAGCTTTCTTT. Protein product: CAWRGEGWAEAFF. The complete variable domain, with remaining parts taken from reference TRBV30 and TRBJ1-1, reads SQTIHQWPATLVQPVGSPLSLECTVEGTSNPNLYWYRQAAGRGLQLLFYSVGIGQISSEVPQNLSASRPQDRQFILSSKKLLLSDSGFYLCAWRGEGWAEAFFGQGTRLTVV.

This clone has a handful of counts. V usage is TRBV19 and J usage is TRBJ1-3; 9 bases line up with TRBD1. CDR1 is LNHDA, CDR2 SQIVND, per germline (reference sequence). The CDR3 is 14 residues long. V was pared by 9 bases and J by 8 bases, with 11 bases of the junction left unmatched. The CDR3 loop reads CASQLTGGGYTIYF. The CDR3 nucleotides are TGTGCCAGCCAACTGACAGGGGGAGGATACACCATATATTTT.

The CDR3 sequence: CASSERLEYNEQFF. The CDR3 DNA sequence: TGCGCCAGCAGCGAAAGACTAGAGTACAATGAGCAGTTCTTC. The chain joins TRBV5-1 to TRBJ2-1, with D possibly being TRBD2 (6 bases). Germline CDR1 SGHRS, CDR2 YFSETQ. The ends were cut back, 4 bases at V and 4 bases at J, with 12 bases in the middle. The CDR3 length is 14 residues.

The chain couples TRBV11-3 to TRBJ2-2; no reliable D call. V was shortened by 4 bases and J by 6 bases, with 9 bases between the two germline ends. The CDR3 is 13 residues long. Germline V lookup: CDR1 SGHNT, CDR2 YENEEA. Here the CDR3 reads CASSSDVAGELFF. CDR3 DNA sequence: TGTGCCAGCAGCTCAGATGTCGCCGGGGAGCTGTTTTTT. Full variable domain (remainder filled in from reference TRBV11-3 and TRBJ2-2): EAGVVQSPRYKIIEKKQPVAFWCNPISGHNTLYWYLQNLGQGPELLIRYENEEAVDDSQLPKDRFSAERLKGVDSTLKIQPAELGDSAVYLCASSSDVAGELFFGEGSRLTVL.

This clone showed up just once. The chain links TRBV7-8 to TRBJ2-1; D may be TRBD2 (6 bases). V was pared by 1 base and J by 3 bases, with 13 bases between. The germline gives CDR1 SGHVS, CDR2 FQNEAQ. The CDR3 length is 16 residues. The CDR3 protein is CASSLVGGTDYNEQFF. The CDR3 DNA sequence: TGTGCCAGCAGCTTAGTGGGAGGTACGGACTACAATGAGCAGTTCTTC. Supplemented by reference TRBV7-8 and TRBJ2-1, the full variable domain reads GAGVSQSPRYKVAKRGQDVALRCDPISGHVSLFWYQQALGQGPEFLTYFQNEAQLDKSGLPSDRFFAERPEGSVSTLKIQRTQQEDSAVYLCASSLVGGTDYNEQFFGPGTRLTVL.

The chain uses TRBV28 and TRBJ2-7; the match to TRBD2 covers 10 bases. Germline loops: CDR1 MDHEN, CDR2 SYDVKM. CDR3 length: 15 amino acids. J lost 6 bases, V lost 5 bases, and 10 bases had no gene match. CDR3 in amino acids: CASSGAGGRSGEQYF. For the CDR3, the DNA is TGTGCCAGCAGTGGAGCGGGAGGGCGTTCCGGCGAGCAGTACTTC. Looking up the rest from reference TRBV28 and TRBJ2-7 gives the full variable domain: DVKVTQSSRYLVKRTGEKVFLECVQDMDHENMFWYRQDPGLGLRLIYFSYDVKMKEKGDIPEGYSVSREKKERFSLILESASTNQTSMYLCASSGAGGRSGEQYFGPGTRLTVT.

The CDR3 sequence is CASRNSGTRVTGELFF. The CDR3 region has the DNA TGTGCCAGCCGAAATTCCGGGACTAGGGTTACCGGGGAGCTGTTTTTT. V usage is TRBV19 and J usage is TRBJ2-2; TRBD2 matches at 8 bases. Germline trimming cut 9 bases from V and 5 bases from J; bases unmatched to any gene: 14. The CDR3 covers 16 residues. The germline gives CDR1 LNHDA, CDR2 SQIVND (reference sequence).

In its sample, this clone was seen a few times. V gene TRBV18 combines with J gene TRBJ1-4, with 10 bases identical to TRBD1. Germline trimming cut 5 bases from V and 8 bases from J; bases unmatched to any gene: 5. Germline lookup yields CDR1 KGHSH and CDR2 LQKENI. This CDR3 is built from 14 residues. The CDR3 loop reads CASSTGTGEEKLFF. In nucleotides, the CDR3 is TGTGCCAGCTCAACCGGGACAGGGGAAGAAAAACTGTTTTTT.

This chain uses TRBV5-1 with TRBJ2-5, with a weak D call TRBD2 (6 bases). Germline V lookup: CDR1 SGHRS, CDR2 YFSETQ. This CDR3 comprises 15 residues. Trimming cost V 3 bases and J 2 bases, with 14 bases left between them. In nucleotides, the CDR3 is TGCGCCAGCAGCTCCTCGACTAGTCCACAAGAGACCCAGTACTTC. It specifies CASSSSTSPQETQYF.

This clone has just a few counts. This chain uses TRBV7-9 with TRBJ1-2; no definite D call. The length of the CDR3 is 12 residues. Germline V gene data show CDR1 as SEHNR and CDR2 as FQNEAQ (reference sequence). Deletions cut 5 bases from V and 9 bases from J, with 13 bases between. The CDR3 DNA sequence: TGTGCCAGCAGCCAAAGTCAAGGGAGCTACACCTTC. The encoded protein is CASSQSQGSYTF. Filled out from reference TRBV7-9 and TRBJ1-2, the complete variable domain reads DTGVSQNPRHKITKRGQNVTFRCDPISEHNRLYWYRQTLGQGPEFLTYFQNEAQLEKSRLLSDRFSAERPKGSFSTLEIQRTEQGDSAMYLCASSQSQGSYTFGSGTRLTVV.

The chain has TRBV7-6 and TRBJ2-5; 10 bases fit TRBD1. CDR1 and CDR2 (germline): SGHVS, FNYEAQ. This CDR3 spans 16 amino acids. V shed 3 bases and J 4 bases; nucleotides not matched to a gene: 8. CDR3 loop: CASSFTPGQGRETQYF. CDR3 nucleotides: TGTGCCAGCAGCTTTACACCGGGACAGGGGAGAGAGACCCAGTACTTC.

This clone was recorded a few times. The chain employs TRBV7-3 and TRBJ2-1; D call uncertain. CDR3 size: 13 residues. Trimming stripped 4 bases from V and 5 bases from J, with 9 bases between. Germline V gene sequence: CDR1 SGHTA, CDR2 FQGTGA. The CDR3 here is CASSSQEDNEQFF. For the CDR3, the DNA is TGTGCCAGCAGCTCACAAGAAGACAATGAGCAGTTCTTC.